This TCR beta chain comes out of a study of blood T cells in healthy people across ages. Findings and limits, study-wide: It was the long-lived donors that had more naive CD4+ cells and higher diversity than aged donors.

This CDR3 spans 14 amino acids. J gave up 6 bases and V 4 bases, and 5 bases lay outside the gene matches. CDR1 SGHTA and CDR2 FQGTGA come from the germline V gene. About this clonotype: No antigen is known for it.

Per sample, extraction of total RNA gave at least 5.5 micrograms in every case. Then a second PCR, running roughly 6 to 12 cycles, was carried out with a sample-barcoded 5' primer and a J-beta primer mix. Each cDNA molecule carried a tag from a template-switch adaptor that contained 12 random nucleotides. One entry per CDR3 protein, called by TCRdb with MiXCR from the 5' RACE reads. Counted here are roughly 1,500,000 distinct CDR3 sequences, about 32% occurring once; the ten biggest clones make up about 11%. The sample taken for sequencing was blood. V is TRBV7-3 and J is TRBJ2-7, with 11 positions matching TRBD1. The TCR originated in a woman in her thirties in good health. In nucleotides, the CDR3 is TGTGCCAGCAGCTCGCGGACAGGGGGCGCCGAGCAGTACTTC. This sequence encodes CASSSRTGGAEQYF.